The present T cell receptor beta chain was sequenced within a study of blood T cell repertoires in COVID-19. Here immunoSEQ multiplex PCR was the method, and the copy in TCRdb shows in-frame clones only, minus some. The data contain about 120,000 clones, approximately 71% of them singletons. This CDR3 is built from 19 residues. Germline V CDR1 and CDR2: SGHNT, YYREEE (reference sequence). V dropped 0 bases and J dropped 4 bases, with 25 bases sitting between them. Material: peripheral blood. The chain joins TRBV5-4 to TRBJ1-2, with D unclear. This receptor was identified in a human donor in a cohort sampled during active COVID-19. CDR3 sequence reads: CASSLDPAQRKVYVYGYTF. The CDR3 coding sequence is TGTGCCAGCAGCTTGGATCCCGCCCAGCGGAAGGTATACGTCTATGGCTACACCTTC.